One and the same sample provided the 32 T cell receptor beta chains below, sequenced in a study of cytomegalovirus exposure and HLA in healthy donors. The PCR had 60 Vbeta and 13 Jbeta primers. Assay used: immunoSEQ multiplex PCR; TCRdb lists only in-frame clones, some missing. The sample includes over 80,000 clones, around 73% of them seen just once. The specimen was PBMCs. All receptors come from a man between 35 and 55 years old in good health and CMV-seronegative.

The V and J genes are TRBV5-8 and TRBJ1-5; 7 bases match TRBD1. CDR3 length: 13 amino acids. The V segment lost 8 bases and the J segment 4 bases; nucleotides outside the gene matches: 6. CDR1 is SGHTS, CDR2 YDEGEE, per germline. CDR3 DNA sequence: TGTGCCAGTTTCGACAGGGTAAATCAGCCCCAGCATTTT. Its translation: CASFDRVNQPQHF.

This chain connects TRBV4-2 to TRBJ2-7; 11 bases fit TRBD2. The V gene's germline CDR1 is LGHNA and CDR2 YNFKEQ. The CDR3 sequence is 15 residues long. The V segment lost 4 bases and the J segment 7 bases; nucleotides outside the gene matches: 9. The CDR3 loop is CASSPLAGGPGEQYF. The CDR3 DNA follows: TGTGCCAGCAGCCCCTTAGCGGGGGGGCCGGGTGAGCAGTACTTC.

V gene TRBV7-6 combines with J gene TRBJ2-5; 10 positions match TRBD1. Germline CDR1 and CDR2: SGHVS and FNYEAQ. The CDR3 loop spans 17 amino acids. Trimming cost V 4 bases and J 4 bases; bases outside gene matches: 12. The CDR3 DNA follows: TGTGCCAGCAGCTGGACGGGACAGGGGAGATCGAGAGAGACCCAGTACTTC. Translating it yields CASSWTGQGRSRETQYF.

This clone was counted once. The rearrangement joins TRBV6-1 to TRBJ1-6; no firm D call. Germline V lookup: CDR1 MNHNS, CDR2 SASEGT. Trimming stripped 10 bases from V and 8 bases from J, with 15 bases between. The CDR3 totals 13 residues. The CDR3 region is CATPLRLDSPLHF. The CDR3 nucleotides read TGTGCCACCCCTCTCCGCCTAGATTCACCCCTCCACTTT.

The sample holds a few counts of this clone. The genes are TRBV5-6 and TRBJ1-6; D call uncertain. This CDR3 has 15 amino acids. V was shortened by 3 bases and J by 7 bases, with 14 bases between the two germline ends. Per germline, CDR1 SGHDT and CDR2 YYEEEE. The CDR3: CASSYSPFRNSPLHF. Written as DNA, the CDR3 is TGTGCCAGCAGCTATAGTCCCTTTCGGAATTCACCCCTCCACTTT.

This rearrangement joins TRBV11-2 to TRBJ2-7; tentative D call: TRBD1 (6 bases). This CDR3 comprises 14 residues. The ends were cut back, 4 bases at V and 1 base at J, with 11 bases in the middle. Per the germline V gene, CDR1 is SGHAT and CDR2 is FQNNGV. The CDR3 reads CASSYPGQSYEQYF. In DNA form, the CDR3 reads TGTGCCAGCAGCTACCCGGGACAATCCTACGAGCAGTACTTC.

V usage is TRBV13 and J usage is TRBJ1-6; D possibly corresponds to TRBD1 (5 bases). The CDR3 is 16 residues long. Per the germline V gene, CDR1 is PRHDT and CDR2 is FYEKMQ (reference sequence). V lost 5 bases, J lost 10 bases, and 21 bases lay in between. CDR3 in DNA: TGTGCCAGCAGCATAAGACGGAAGGGGATGGGATCACCCCTCCACTTT. Its protein is CASSIRRKGMGSPLHF.

The V gene is TRBV27, the J gene TRBJ1-4; 9 bases match TRBD1. Losses at the gene ends were 8 bases for V and 3 bases for J; bases not matched to a gene: 4. Germline V gene lookup returns CDR1 MNHEY and CDR2 SMNVEV (reference sequence). The CDR3 runs 14 residues. The CDR3 DNA is TGTGCCAGCCGTACAGGGGGCCCTAATGAAAAACTGTTTTTT. Protein sequence: CASRTGGPNEKLFF.

The V gene is TRBV5-1, the J gene TRBJ2-3; TRBD1 matches 7 bases. This CDR3 has 15 amino acids. The germline V gene encodes CDR1 SGHRS and CDR2 YFSETQ. V shed 3 bases and J 0 bases; nucleotides not matched to a gene: 4. Here the CDR3 DNA reads TGCGCCAGCAGCTCCGGGACAGTTAGCACAGATACGCAGTATTTT. Protein sequence: CASSSGTVSTDTQYF.

The V call is TRBV4-2, the J call TRBJ2-3; TRBD2 agrees at 8 bases. The CDR3 length is 17 residues. Per the germline V gene, CDR1 is LGHNA and CDR2 is YNFKEQ. V was clipped by 1 base and J by 2 bases; unmatched bases: 8. CDR3 coding DNA: TGTGCCAGCAGCCAAGCGTTAGCGGGATGGGACACAGATACGCAGTATTTT. Its protein product is CASSQALAGWDTDTQYF.

This clone has a handful of counts. The rearrangement joins TRBV9 to TRBJ1-2; a weak D match, TRBD1 (5 bases). Germline V gives CDR1 SGDLS, CDR2 YYNGEE. V was trimmed by 3 bases and J by 6 bases, leaving 15 bases between them. The CDR3 totals 14 residues. CDR3 nucleotide sequence: TGTGCCAGCAGCGGCTCGCAGGGAATCAATGGCTACACCTTC. This gives the protein CASSGSQGINGYTF.

The V and J genes are TRBV6-5 and TRBJ2-2; 10 bases align to TRBD1. The J segment lost 6 bases and the V segment lost 4 bases, leaving 2 bases of the junction unmatched. CDR1 is MNHEY, CDR2 SVGAGI, per germline. This CDR3 has 14 residues. CDR3 coding DNA: TGTGCCAGCAGTTGGGACAGGGGCTCCGGGGAGCTGTTTTTT. Translating gives CASSWDRGSGELFF.

The table lists this clone with a count of one. This chain links TRBV7-9 with TRBJ1-2; tentatively, D is TRBD1 (6 bases). Germline V CDR1 and CDR2: SEHNR, FQNEAQ (reference sequence). This CDR3 contains 12 residues. Between the trimmed V and J ends, which lost 0 bases and 12 bases, there was a span of 11 bases. CDR3 DNA: TGTGCCAGCAGCTTAGCCACAGGGCGTAACACCTTC. Translation gives CASSLATGRNTF.

This clone showed up just a few times. The chain combines TRBV7-8 with TRBJ1-1, with D uncertain. Germline V gene sequence: CDR1 SGHVS, CDR2 FQNEAQ. Trimming left V 7 bases short and J 1 base short, with 10 bases between. This CDR3 has 13 amino acids. Written as DNA, the CDR3 is TGTGCCAGCAATTCCCCTTCGAACACTGAAGCTTTCTTT. Residues: CASNSPSNTEAFF.

This clone turned up a few times. This CDR3 is CASSPRGVRETQYF. The CDR3 nucleotides are TGTGCCAGCTCACCGCGGGGGGTCAGGGAGACCCAGTACTTC. The chain employs TRBV18 and TRBJ2-5; 8 positions match TRBD2. The V gene end was trimmed by 3 bases and the J gene end by 5 bases; junction bases not matched to a gene: 5. Germline V lookup: CDR1 KGHSH, CDR2 LQKENI. The CDR3 runs 14 residues.

The chain couples TRBV19 to TRBJ1-1, with D perhaps TRBD1 (6 bases). With 5 bases removed from V and 3 bases from J, the gap between germline ends came to 16 bases. CDR3 length: 15 residues. Germline CDR1 is LNHDA and CDR2 is SQIVND (reference sequence). CDR3: CASSSSWGPDTEAFF. DNA for the CDR3: TGTGCCAGTAGTTCCTCATGGGGGCCCGACACTGAAGCTTTCTTT.

This clone appeared a few times. The chain couples TRBV5-1 to TRBJ1-1, with 8 bases that match TRBD1. The V gene end was trimmed by 3 bases and the J gene end by 7 bases; junction bases not matched to a gene: 5. This CDR3 comprises 13 residues. Germline values: CDR1 SGHRS, CDR2 YFSETQ. Here the CDR3 reads CASSWDRLREAFF. In DNA form, the CDR3 reads TGCGCCAGCAGCTGGGACAGGTTACGTGAAGCTTTCTTT.

The chain has TRBV11-3 and TRBJ2-5; 9 bases are shared with TRBD2. Germline V gives CDR1 SGHNT, CDR2 YENEEA. V lost 8 bases, J lost 5 bases, and 12 bases stayed unmatched. This CDR3 has 15 amino acids. The CDR3: CASGQGRGGPETQYF. The CDR3 coding sequence is TGTGCCAGCGGCCAAGGGCGGGGGGGCCCGGAGACCCAGTACTTC.

The rearrangement joins TRBV13 to TRBJ2-1; 8 positions agree with TRBD2. V lost 1 base, J lost 9 bases, and 8 bases stayed unmatched. The CDR3 runs to 15 residues. Germline V CDR1 and CDR2: PRHDT, FYEKMQ (reference sequence). In DNA, the CDR3 is TGTGCCAGCAGCTTAGCTTTGCGGGGGGCCCGTGAGCAGTTCTTC. Its protein is CASSLALRGAREQFF.

The chain joins TRBV7-9 to TRBJ2-2, with 7 nucleotides matching TRBD1. The CDR3 covers 16 residues. The germline gives CDR1 SEHNR, CDR2 FQNEAQ (reference sequence). The V gene end was trimmed by 4 bases and the J gene end by 3 bases; junction bases not matched to a gene: 8. The CDR3 spells CASSSPDRVYTGELFF. CDR3 in DNA: TGTGCCAGCAGCTCGCCCGACAGGGTTTACACCGGGGAGCTGTTTTTT. The variable domain in full, with the rest retrieved from reference TRBV7-9 and TRBJ2-2, is DTGVSQNPRHKITKRGQNVTFRCDPISEHNRLYWYRQTLGQGPEFLTYFQNEAQLEKSRLLSDRFSAERPKGSFSTLEIQRTEQGDSAMYLCASSSPDRVYTGELFFGEGSRLTVL.

In this sample, this clone turned up once. The gene calls are TRBV6-5 and TRBJ2-7; 10 positions agree with TRBD2. The germline V gene encodes CDR1 MNHEY and CDR2 SVGAGI. Unmatched junction bases numbered 4, after V lost 5 bases and J lost 0 bases. CDR3 length: 15 residues. Written as DNA, the CDR3 is TGTGCCAGCAGTCCCTCTAGCGGGGGCTCCTACGAGCAGTACTTC. Protein sequence: CASSPSSGGSYEQYF.

V is TRBV5-6 and J is TRBJ2-6; D is unclear. V lost 2 bases to trimming and J lost 0 bases, with 9 bases between them. This CDR3 comprises 16 residues. Per the germline V gene, CDR1 is SGHDT and CDR2 is YYEEEE. The CDR3 region has the DNA TGTGCCAGCAGCTTTGAGAAATACTCTGGGGCCAACGTCCTGACTTTC. This translates into CASSFEKYSGANVLTF.

In this sample, this clone turned up a few times. The V gene is TRBV7-2, the J gene TRBJ2-4, with 7 bases that match TRBD2. CDR3 length: 13 residues. Germline CDR1 SGHTA, CDR2 FQGNSA. Losses at the gene ends were 1 base for V and 9 bases for J; bases not matched to a gene: 3. CDR3: CASSLGREGIQYF. DNA of the CDR3: TGTGCCAGCAGCTTAGGCAGGGAGGGCATTCAGTACTTC.

This chain joins TRBV7-9 and TRBJ1-1; no clear D gene. The V end lost 5 bases, the J end lost 5 bases, and 18 bases lay between the germline ends. Germline V gene lookup returns CDR1 SEHNR and CDR2 FQNEAQ (reference sequence). CDR3 length equals 15 residues. As DNA, the CDR3 is TGTGCCAGCAGCCCCCGGCAAGGGCCGGGAACTGAAGCTTTCTTT. Encoded protein: CASSPRQGPGTEAFF. The full variable domain, rest sourced from reference TRBV7-9 and TRBJ1-1, is DTGVSQNPRHKITKRGQNVTFRCDPISEHNRLYWYRQTLGQGPEFLTYFQNEAQLEKSRLLSDRFSAERPKGSFSTLEIQRTEQGDSAMYLCASSPRQGPGTEAFFGQGTRLTVV.

This clone was found a few times. This chain uses TRBV5-6 with TRBJ2-7; perhaps TRBD2 as D (5 bases). The CDR3 contains 14 residues. Trimming removed 0 bases at V and 2 bases at J, with 9 bases between. The V gene's germline CDR1 is SGHDT and CDR2 YYEEEE. Here the CDR3 DNA reads TGTGCCAGCAGCTTGGGACTACTCCCCTACGAGCAGTACTTC. Its protein is CASSLGLLPYEQYF.

The J gene is TRBJ1-2, the V gene TRBV10-3, with a weak D call TRBD1 (5 bases). The length of the CDR3 is 13 residues. Trimming removed 5 bases from V and 4 bases from J, with 11 bases in between. Germline CDR1 ENHRY, CDR2 SYGVKD. In DNA, the CDR3 is TGTGCCATCAGTTCGGGGGATATCTATGGCTACACCTTC. It specifies CAISSGDIYGYTF.

This sequence joins TRBV6-5 and TRBJ1-2; 7 bases are shared with TRBD1. V lost 2 bases and J lost 7; bases outside the gene matches: 7. The CDR3 contains 14 residues. Germline CDR1 is MNHEY and CDR2 is SVGAGI. CDR3 nucleotides: TGTGCCAGCAGTTACCGAGAAGGGGGCACTGGCTACACCTTC. Translation gives CASSYREGGTGYTF.

DNA for the CDR3: TGTGCCAGCAGTTTTAGGACTTTGCATAACACCGGGGAGCTGTTTTTT. Translation gives CASSFRTLHNTGELFF. J is TRBJ2-2 and V is TRBV27; tentatively, D is TRBD2 (5 bases). V was clipped by 3 bases and J by 2 bases, with 13 bases between them. Germline assignment: CDR1 MNHEY and CDR2 SMNVEV (reference sequence). The CDR3 extends over 16 amino acids.

The chain couples TRBV2 to TRBJ2-5, with 7 bases that match TRBD1. Germline V CDR1 and CDR2: SNHLY, FYNNEI. The V gene end was trimmed by 7 bases and the J gene end by 4 bases; junction bases not matched to a gene: 6. This CDR3 has 13 amino acids. The chain's CDR3 is CASMRSGGETQYF. In DNA form, the CDR3 reads TGTGCCAGCATGCGTTCAGGGGGAGAGACCCAGTACTTC.

CDR3: CASSAHLNSPLHF. In nucleotides, the CDR3 is TGTGCCAGCAGTGCACACCTTAATTCACCCCTCCACTTT. V and J are TRBV25-1 and TRBJ1-6; D is unresolved. V lost 4 bases and J 6 bases, leaving 7 bases between the germline ends. Germline V gene lookup returns CDR1 MGHDK and CDR2 SYGVNS. This CDR3 is built from 13 residues.

The chain links TRBV9 to TRBJ2-5; tentatively, D is TRBD1 (6 bases). Germline V gives CDR1 SGDLS, CDR2 YYNGEE. CDR3 length equals 15 residues. Trimming removed 4 bases at V and 1 base at J, with 14 bases between. This CDR3 is CASSPLGQPQETQYF. As DNA, the CDR3 is TGTGCCAGCAGCCCACTCGGACAGCCCCAAGAGACCCAGTACTTC.

The V gene is TRBV5-1, the J gene TRBJ2-1; 9 bases are shared with TRBD2. The V gene's germline CDR1 is SGHRS and CDR2 YFSETQ. The V gene end was trimmed by 0 bases and the J gene end by 7 bases; junction bases not matched to a gene: 5. The CDR3 sequence is 15 residues long. DNA for the CDR3: TGCGCCAGCAGCTTGGGTGCTAGCGGGGATAATGAGCAGTTCTTC. Protein sequence: CASSLGASGDNEQFF.